Listed below are T cell receptor beta chains from one sample, sequenced in a study of T-cell reconstitution after alpha-beta-depleted transplantation in children. Each CDR3 protein is one row after TCRdb ran MiXCR on the PCR reads. The sample contains fewer than 400,000 distinct CDR3 sequences, about a quarter of which appear only once. The material sequenced was PBMCs, mostly from graft donor cells, taken 180 days after TCRalphabeta/CD19-depleted stem cell transplant. Receptors were obtained from a male patient aged 5 to 17 who had a stem cell transplant for acute lymphoblastic leukemia, so the T cells may come from the graft donor. Each CDR3 is given without its conserved first and last residue. Fields, in order: clone size, J gene, V gene, CDR3 protein. Size is stated for part of the rows, as once, few or many counts, or as a class when the clone is expanded.

clone size: few
J gene: TRBJ1-1
V gene: TRBV27
CDR3 protein: ASSFLSQGGIMEMNTEAF

clone size: few
J gene: TRBJ2-7
V gene: TRBV3-1
CDR3 protein: ASSQVLVWRETHEQY

clone size: few
J gene: TRBJ1-1
V gene: TRBV5-1
CDR3 protein: ASSYRGPGGVNTEAF

clone size: .
J gene: TRBJ2-3
V gene: TRBV12-3/TRBV12-4
CDR3 protein: ASSLVERESDTQY

clone size: many
J gene: TRBJ1-2
V gene: TRBV5-1
CDR3 protein: ASTIDGYGYT

clone size: .
J gene: TRBJ2-1
V gene: TRBV11-2
CDR3 protein: ASSLVFHNEQF

clone size: .
J gene: TRBJ2-3
V gene: TRBV29-1
CDR3 protein: SVEEGLAGGFGTQY

clone size: .
J gene: TRBJ2-7
V gene: TRBV21-1
CDR3 protein: ASTNPRGGVYEQY

clone size: few
J gene: TRBJ2-7
V gene: TRBV7-3
CDR3 protein: ASSFVRAGGTYEQY

clone size: few
J gene: TRBJ1-3
V gene: TRBV5-1
CDR3 protein: ASKKGLTGTRFSGNTIY

clone size: .
J gene: TRBJ2-7
V gene: TRBV20-1
CDR3 protein: SVVGRRDEQY

clone size: .
J gene: TRBJ2-7
V gene: TRBV12-3/TRBV12-4
CDR3 protein: ASTRGVFTYEQY

clone size: .
J gene: TRBJ2-5
V gene: TRBV7-3
CDR3 protein: ASSPSRGTAETQY

clone size: few
J gene: TRBJ2-1
V gene: TRBV20-1
CDR3 protein: TIGAGGKQF

clone size: .
J gene: TRBJ2-7
V gene: TRBV4-1
CDR3 protein: ASSQDKGQGGYEQY

clone size: .
J gene: TRBJ2-1
V gene: TRBV12-3/TRBV12-4
CDR3 protein: ASSLTVLNEQF

clone size: few
J gene: TRBJ1-6
V gene: TRBV28
CDR3 protein: ASSLQGRSPLH

clone size: .
J gene: TRBJ2-7
V gene: TRBV13
CDR3 protein: ASSFQAGFYEQY

clone size: .
J gene: TRBJ1-2
V gene: TRBV7-9
CDR3 protein: ASSLAQGYYGYT

clone size: few
J gene: TRBJ2-2
V gene: TRBV2
CDR3 protein: ASSAGLAIGELF

clone size: few
J gene: TRBJ1-1
V gene: TRBV9
CDR3 protein: ASSPSGTSVEAF

clone size: .
J gene: TRBJ2-2
V gene: TRBV5-1
CDR3 protein: ASSPGGLAGAGGELF

clone size: few
J gene: TRBJ2-7
V gene: TRBV4-2
CDR3 protein: ASIPLAGGSEQY

clone size: few
J gene: TRBJ2-7
V gene: TRBV11-2
CDR3 protein: ASRSLAVVEQY

clone size: .
J gene: TRBJ1-2
V gene: TRBV6-1
CDR3 protein: ASSELSYGYT

clone size: .
J gene: TRBJ2-3
V gene: TRBV11-2
CDR3 protein: ASSYPGAPDTQY

clone size: .
J gene: TRBJ1-1
V gene: TRBV5-1
CDR3 protein: ASTLTSGKNTEAF

clone size: .
J gene: TRBJ2-7
V gene: TRBV5-1
CDR3 protein: ASSPVLSYEQY

clone size: many
J gene: TRBJ2-1
V gene: TRBV5-1
CDR3 protein: ASSLLAGEYNEQF

clone size: few
J gene: TRBJ2-5
V gene: TRBV10-3
CDR3 protein: AISEGSRREETQY

clone size: .
J gene: TRBJ2-3
V gene: TRBV12-3/TRBV12-4
CDR3 protein: ASSAGDTQY

clone size: .
J gene: TRBJ1-1
V gene: TRBV5-1
CDR3 protein: ASSLEVRGNTEAF